Sequencing of this T cell receptor beta chain was carried out in a study of CD8+ T cells in alopecia areata. On the study more broadly: Treatment of the treated patients consisted of oral tofacitinib, 5 to 10 mg twice daily. Whole-study results and caveats: Relative to normal scalp, lesional scalp, especially alopecia totalis/universalis, showed higher clonality. Having one nonresponder leaves uncertain how baseline CD8+ expansion relates to response.

Of note for this clone: The antigen remains unidentified.

Treatment in this sample: oral pan-JAK inhibitor, 5-10 mg twice daily. Sorting separated CD4+ and CD8+ T cells out of PBMCs. Following extraction, RNA underwent reverse transcription to cDNA, which served as the sequencing template. Method: immunoSEQ multiplex PCR; TCRdb's copy keeps in-frame clones and lacks some. Of about 270,000 clones in the sample, 60% are singletons; the top ten hold 0.93%. V shed 4 bases and J shed 1 base, with 13 bases lying between them. Germline V gene lookup returns CDR1 LGHNA and CDR2 YNFKEQ. The CDR3 is made up of 15 amino acids. The clonotype originates from a human donor with alopecia areata. This material consisted of CD4+ T cells sorted from blood, taken at roughly week 53, from a patient treated with tofacitinib. V gene TRBV4-2 combines with J gene TRBJ1-1; D unclear. The DNA for the CDR3 is TGTGCCAGCAGCCTCAACTCGGGCACGAACACTGAAGCTTTCTTT. Protein product: CASSLNSGTNTEAFF.